The 32 T cell receptor beta chains below were found in one sample sequenced in a study of post-analysis software for immune sequencing data. Points from the study as a whole: A few TRBV segments occurring more often in patients than controls included TRBV5-6, TRBV5-1 and TRBV20-1.

Their target antigens are unknown. Unique molecular identifiers were present in the TCR beta cDNA libraries. From the PCR reads, TCRdb called clonotypes with MiXCR, one entry per CDR3 protein. The table has fewer than 850,000 distinct CDR3 sequences, less than 35% seen once. Input material: blood. Source of these receptors: a girl aged 5 to 17 with multiple sclerosis.

In this sample, this clonotype turned up many times. The CDR3 sequence: CASSAGQGRYEQYF. The CDR3 DNA follows: TGTGCCAGCAGCGCAGGACAGGGACGCTACGAGCAGTACTTC. The gene calls are TRBV7-2 and TRBJ2-7; TRBD1 agrees at 8 bases. Germline assignment: CDR1 SGHTA and CDR2 FQGNSA. Trimming at V came to 5 bases and at J to 3 bases, leaving 6 bases not matched to a gene. The CDR3 is 14 amino acids.

In this sample, this clonotype turned up a few times. The chain combines TRBV9 with TRBJ2-7; the match to TRBD2 covers 7 bases. This CDR3 spans 15 amino acids. Trimming took 4 bases from V and 2 from J; bases not matched to a gene: 9. Germline assignment: CDR1 SGDLS and CDR2 YYNGEE. CDR3 coding DNA: TGTGCCAGCAGCCCGGCTAGCGGATTTGCCTACGAGCAGTACTTC. Translating it yields CASSPASGFAYEQYF.

The chain recombines TRBV5-8 with TRBJ2-7; 8 bases are shared with TRBD1. The CDR3 runs to 17 residues. The junction had 12 bases not matched to a gene; V was cut back by 1 base and J by 3 bases. Germline V gene lookup returns CDR1 SGHTS and CDR2 YDEGEE. The CDR3 nucleotides are TGTGCCAGCAGCTTGAGGGAGAGCAGGGGGCGAGACTACGAGCAGTACTTC. Protein sequence: CASSLRESRGRDYEQYF.

V usage is TRBV2 and J usage is TRBJ1-1; D call uncertain. CDR1 SNHLY and CDR2 FYNNEI come from the germline V gene. The CDR3 spans 13 residues. V lost 5 bases and J lost 0, with 7 bases in between. The DNA for the CDR3 is TGTGCCAGCAGTCAACAGCTGAACACTGAAGCTTTCTTT. This codes for CASSQQLNTEAFF.

This clonotype has just a few counts. The chain recombines TRBV7-2 with TRBJ2-5; 7 positions agree with TRBD1. The junction had 8 bases not matched to a gene; V was cut back by 5 bases and J by 2 bases. CDR3 length: 15 amino acids. Germline CDR1 and CDR2: SGHTA and FQGNSA. CDR3 DNA sequence: TGTGCCAGCAGCGCGCCGACAGGGAAGCAAGAGACCCAGTACTTC. It yields the protein CASSAPTGKQETQYF.

The rearrangement joins TRBV7-8 to TRBJ1-5, with D hard to call. The CDR3 runs 14 residues. Trimming shortened V by 2 bases and J by 7 bases, and 12 bases separated the two germline ends. CDR1 and CDR2 from the germline V gene are SGHVS and FQNEAQ. CDR3 in DNA: TGTGCCAGCAGCTTATCAAGAGTAGGGCAGCCCCAGCATTTT. Translated, it gives CASSLSRVGQPQHF.

V is TRBV29-1 and J is TRBJ2-1; no definite D call. The germline V and J ends were trimmed by 2 bases and 13 bases, with 27 bases remaining between them. Germline CDR1 and CDR2: SQVTM and ANQGSEA. CDR3 length equals 16 residues. CDR3 nucleotides: TGCAGCGTTGAACTCCATCTTAAGACTTCCAGAGAGACCCAGTTCTTC. The encoded protein is CSVELHLKTSRETQFF.

This clonotype has more than one count but fewer than ten. This chain joins TRBV7-9 and TRBJ2-3; perhaps TRBD1 as D (7 bases). Germline loops: CDR1 SEHNR, CDR2 FQNEAQ (reference sequence). Trimming removed 4 bases from V and 4 bases from J, with 18 bases in between. CDR3 length: 16 amino acids. This CDR3 is CASSSRRGPSPDTQYF. For the CDR3, the DNA is TGTGCCAGCAGCTCCCGGAGGGGGCCTAGCCCAGATACGCAGTATTTT.

This sequence joins TRBV20-1 and TRBJ2-1; a possible D gene is TRBD1 (7 bases). The CDR3 loop spans 17 amino acids. Trimming took off 3 bases at V and 4 bases at J, with 22 bases between the two ends. The germline CDR1 and CDR2 sequences are DFQATT and SNEGSKA (reference sequence). CDR3 coding DNA: TGCAGTGCTAGCCGGGACAGCGAAAGGGAGGAGTACAATGAGCAGTTCTTC. It yields the protein CSASRDSEREEYNEQFF.

The chain links TRBV7-2 to TRBJ1-2, with D possibly matching TRBD1 (5 bases). The CDR3 has 15 residues. Germline V CDR1 and CDR2: SGHTA, FQGNSA. The V end was cut by 4 bases, the J end by 8 bases, with 20 bases between. The CDR3 DNA is TGTGCCAGCAGCTCGCAGGTGACAGCCTTCGGGGGCTACACCTTC. Translated, it gives CASSSQVTAFGGYTF. Full variable domain (outside the CDR3, taken from reference TRBV7-2 and TRBJ1-2): GAGVSQSPSNKVTEKGKDVELRCDPISGHTALYWYRQSLGQGLEFLIYFQGNSAPDKSGLPSDRFSAERTGGSVSTLTIQRTQQEDSAVYLCASSSQVTAFGGYTFGSGTRLTVV.

This clonotype has just a few counts. V gene TRBV4-3 combines with J gene TRBJ2-1; 11 bases are shared with TRBD2. V shed 3 bases, J shed 7 bases, and the junction held 2 bases outside the gene matches. CDR1 and CDR2 from the germline V gene are LGHNA and YSLEER. The CDR3 contains 14 residues. CDR3 loop: CASSHVAGGNEQFF. The CDR3 coding sequence is TGCGCCAGCAGCCACGTAGCGGGAGGGAATGAGCAGTTCTTC.

Note on this clonotype: The junction departs from germline at one end; a sequencing error may be responsible. The chain uses TRBV7-3 and TRBJ2-3; tentatively, D is TRBD1 (6 bases). Per germline, CDR1 SGHTA and CDR2 FQGTGA. This CDR3 spans 13 amino acids. CDR3 loop: CAGSLGGTGTQYF. In DNA form, the CDR3 reads TGTGCCGGCAGCTTAGGGGGTACGGGTACGCAGTATTTT.

The chain couples TRBV6-1 to TRBJ1-1, with 7 bases fitting TRBD1. The CDR3 runs to 14 residues. Germline V CDR1 and CDR2: MNHNS, SASEGT. The V segment lost 6 bases and the J segment 2 bases; nucleotides outside the gene matches: 6. For the CDR3, the DNA is TGTGCCAGCAGGAAAGGACAGGACAACACTGAAGCTTTCTTT. Its translation is CASRKGQDNTEAFF.

This clonotype was recorded a few times. The chain combines TRBV5-6 with TRBJ2-7; 7 bases agree with TRBD1. The CDR3 covers 15 residues. V lost 4 bases and J lost 4; bases outside the gene matches: 11. Germline CDR1 SGHDT, CDR2 YYEEEE. The CDR3 bases are TGTGCCAGCAGCCCCGGGACAGATCGTCGGTACGAGCAGTACTTC. It yields the protein CASSPGTDRRYEQYF.

Many counts were recorded for this clonotype. The V gene is TRBV20-1, the J gene TRBJ2-5, with D perhaps TRBD1 or TRBD2 (5 bases each). This CDR3 has 14 amino acids. Per the germline V gene, CDR1 is DFQATT and CDR2 is SNEGSKA (reference sequence). The CDR3 sequence is CTIPEGLPGGTQYF. CDR3 in DNA: TGCACCATCCCAGAGGGGCTCCCTGGGGGGACCCAGTACTTC.

In its sample, this clonotype was seen a few times. The genes are TRBV7-9 and TRBJ1-2; D is ambiguous. From germline, CDR1 is SEHNR and CDR2 FQNEAQ (reference sequence). V was shortened by 3 bases and J by 7 bases, with 9 bases between the two germline ends. This CDR3 comprises 12 residues. CDR3 nucleotides: TGTGCCAGCAGCTTGGGAGATGGTGGCTACACCTTC. Translating gives CASSLGDGGYTF.

A remark on this clonotype: An end of the junction differs from the germline gene, which may be a read error. V gene TRBV4-1 combines with J gene TRBJ2-5, with no clear D. This CDR3 spans 12 amino acids. The germline V gene has CDR1 MGHRA and CDR2 YSYEKL. DNA for the CDR3: TGCGCCAGCAGCCAAGAGGGCGAGACCCGGTACTTC. This translates into CASSQEGETRYF.

J is TRBJ1-4 and V is TRBV27; maybe TRBD1 (6 bases). This CDR3 has 14 amino acids. Germline loops: CDR1 MNHEY, CDR2 SMNVEV (reference sequence). With 6 bases removed from V and 0 bases from J, the gap between germline ends came to 8 bases. CDR3 protein: CASSNRATNEKLFF. The CDR3 nucleotides read TGTGCCAGCAGCAACAGGGCAACTAATGAAAAACTGTTTTTT. Full variable domain (remainder filled in from reference TRBV27 and TRBJ1-4): EAQVTQNPRYLITVTGKKLTVTCSQNMNHEYMSWYRQDPGLGLRQIYYSMNVEVTDKGDVPEGYKVSRKEKRNFPLILESPSPNQTSLYFCASSNRATNEKLFFGSGTQLSVL.

Here the CDR3 reads CASSEGVVIFSPLHF. The CDR3 DNA follows: TGCGCCAGCAGCGAAGGTGTGGTTATTTTCTCACCCCTCCACTTT. The rearrangement uses TRBV5-1 and TRBJ1-6; D remains ambiguous. V was trimmed by 4 bases and J by 10 bases, leaving 18 bases between them. The CDR3 runs 15 residues. Germline CDR1 and CDR2: SGHRS and YFSETQ.

V and J are TRBV7-9 and TRBJ2-7; 8 positions agree with TRBD1. The CDR3 has 14 amino acids. Germline V gene sequence: CDR1 SEHNR, CDR2 FQNEAQ (reference sequence). The junction had 6 bases not matched to a gene; V was cut back by 3 bases and J by 5 bases. This chain's CDR3 is CASSFQGQGNEQYF. The CDR3 nucleotides are TGTGCCAGCAGCTTCCAAGGACAGGGTAACGAGCAGTACTTC.

The chain couples TRBV20-1 to TRBJ2-3; D may be TRBD2 (5 bases). The CDR3 is made up of 13 amino acids. Germline V gives CDR1 DFQATT, CDR2 SNEGSKA (reference sequence). With 2 bases removed from V and 0 bases from J, the gap between germline ends came to 6 bases. The CDR3 bases are TGCAGTGCTAGACGGGATAGCACAGATACGCAGTATTTT. Its protein is CSARRDSTDTQYF.

CDR3: CASSGSGEQFF. In DNA form, the CDR3 reads TGTGCCAGCAGTGGGAGCGGAGAGCAGTTCTTC. The rearrangement joins TRBV12-3 or TRBV12-4 to TRBJ2-1, with D maybe TRBD2 (5 bases). Trimming removed 5 bases from V and 10 bases from J, with 9 bases in between. CDR3 length: 11 residues.

V and J are TRBV12-3 or TRBV12-4 and TRBJ2-5; D may be TRBD1 or TRBD2 (6 bases each). The CDR3 sequence is 16 residues long. V dropped 8 bases and J dropped 11 bases, with 30 bases sitting between them. The CDR3: CASFRGPERRNRGQYF. The CDR3 DNA reads as TGTGCCAGCTTCCGGGGGCCGGAGCGGCGTAATAGGGGGCAGTACTTC.

This clonotype has just a few counts. The chain is built from TRBV5-1 and TRBJ1-4, with TRBD1 identical over 8 bases. Germline assignment: CDR1 SGHRS and CDR2 YFSETQ. The CDR3 runs 15 residues. Trimming removed 3 bases from V and 8 bases from J; junction bases left unmatched: 9. The CDR3 loop is CASSYGQGRGEKLFF. The CDR3, as DNA: TGCGCCAGCAGCTACGGACAGGGAAGAGGGGAAAAACTGTTTTTT.

This clonotype was detected a few times. The chain joins TRBV7-9 to TRBJ1-2; D uncertain. This CDR3 comprises 13 residues. Germline V gene data show CDR1 as SEHNR and CDR2 as FQNEAQ (reference sequence). V was shortened by 2 bases and J by 5 bases, with 9 bases between the two germline ends. DNA of the CDR3: TGTGCCAGCAGCTTACCCGACGAATATGGCTACACCTTC. Amino acids: CASSLPDEYGYTF. The full variable domain, with the rest looked up from reference TRBV7-9 and TRBJ1-2, is DTGVSQNPRHKITKRGQNVTFRCDPISEHNRLYWYRQTLGQGPEFLTYFQNEAQLEKSRLLSDRFSAERPKGSFSTLEIQRTEQGDSAMYLCASSLPDEYGYTFGSGTRLTVV.

This clonotype has only a few counts. This chain connects TRBV20-1 to TRBJ2-5; 11 bases line up with TRBD2. The V gene end was trimmed by 2 bases and the J gene end by 5 bases; junction bases not matched to a gene: 7. The CDR3 is made up of 15 amino acids. Looked up from germline, CDR1 is DFQATT and CDR2 is SNEGSKA (reference sequence). The CDR3 spells CSARPSLAGVETQYF. In DNA form, the CDR3 reads TGCAGTGCTAGACCCTCACTAGCGGGAGTGGAGACCCAGTACTTC.

This sequence joins TRBV4-1 and TRBJ2-5; 12 positions match TRBD2. The CDR3 totals 16 residues. CDR1 MGHRA and CDR2 YSYEKL come from the germline V gene. V lost 6 bases, J lost 4 bases, and 9 bases stayed unmatched. The CDR3 sequence is CASRLTSGGMAETQYF. As DNA, the CDR3 is TGCGCCAGCAGGCTGACTAGCGGGGGCATGGCAGAGACCCAGTACTTC.

Worth noting for this clonotype: The junction differs from germline at one of its ends, possibly a read error. The CDR3 DNA is TGTGCCAGCAGAAATGCCTACGGAAGCTCCCACGAGCAGTACTTC. Residues: CASRNAYGSSHEQYF. This rearrangement joins TRBV5-6 to TRBJ2-7, with unresolved D. The CDR3 extends over 15 amino acids. The germline gives CDR1 SGHDT, CDR2 YYEEEE.

V gene TRBV21-1 combines with J gene TRBJ2-5; TRBD1, the D gene given by the table, was not confirmed from the DNA. TRBV21-1 is deemed a pseudogene. This CDR3 is built from 15 residues. CDR3 residues: CASSQTGRVGETQYF. Written as DNA, the CDR3 is TGTGCCAGCAGCCAAACTGGCAGGGTAGGGGAGACCCAGTACTTC.

This sequence joins TRBV5-1 and TRBJ1-3; perhaps TRBD1 as D (6 bases). The CDR3 is made up of 16 amino acids. V shed 3 bases and J shed 0 bases, with 13 bases lying between them. CDR1 and CDR2 from the germline V gene are SGHRS and YFSETQ. CDR3: CASSSAGESSGNTIYF. CDR3 DNA: TGCGCCAGCAGCTCCGCAGGGGAGAGCTCTGGAAACACCATATATTTT.

This clonotype was detected a few times. V usage is TRBV5-1 and J usage is TRBJ2-1; 8 nucleotides match TRBD2. There are 14 residues in the CDR3. CDR1 SGHRS and CDR2 YFSETQ come from the germline V gene. V was clipped by 0 bases and J by 9 bases; unmatched bases: 5. CDR3 loop: CASSLDPGTSEQFF. In DNA, the CDR3 is TGCGCCAGCAGCTTGGATCCCGGGACTAGTGAGCAGTTCTTC.

This clonotype was seen more than once but under ten times. The chain combines TRBV15 with TRBJ1-2, with D tentatively TRBD1 (5 bases). V gave up 3 bases and J gave up 5 bases, with 13 bases separating them. Germline V gene sequence: CDR1 LNHNV, CDR2 YYDKDF (reference sequence). The CDR3 spans 14 residues. The CDR3 reads CATSRAGDDYGYTF. The CDR3 DNA reads as TGTGCCACCAGCAGGGCGGGGGATGATTATGGCTACACCTTC.